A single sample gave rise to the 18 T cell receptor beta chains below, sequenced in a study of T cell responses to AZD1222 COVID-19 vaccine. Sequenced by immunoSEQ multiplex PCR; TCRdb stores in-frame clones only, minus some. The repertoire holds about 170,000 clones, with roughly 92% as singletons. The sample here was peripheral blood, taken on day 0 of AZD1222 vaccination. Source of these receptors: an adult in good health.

The CDR3 is CASSQSTRIYGYTF. CDR3 in DNA: TGCGCCAGCAGCCAGTCTACCCGGATTTATGGCTACACCTTC. V and J are TRBV4-3 and TRBJ1-2, with unresolved D. Looked up from germline, CDR1 is LGHNA and CDR2 is YSLEER. The CDR3 sequence is 14 residues long. V was shortened by 3 bases and J by 5 bases, with 13 bases between the two germline ends.

In nucleotides, the CDR3 is TGTGCCAGCAGTTACGGACTGACCAGGGGGCTTTCACCCCTCCACTTT. It is translated as CASSYGLTRGLSPLHF. The chain joins TRBV6-5 to TRBJ1-6; 8 positions match TRBD1. The trim removed 2 bases at V and 9 bases at J, leaving 9 bases unmatched. This CDR3 has 16 amino acids. In germline, CDR1 is MNHEY, CDR2 SVGAGI.

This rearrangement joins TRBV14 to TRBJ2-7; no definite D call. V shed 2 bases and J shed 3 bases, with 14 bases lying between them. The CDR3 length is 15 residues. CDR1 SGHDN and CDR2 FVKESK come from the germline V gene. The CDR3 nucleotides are TGTGCCAGCAGCCAACTCCCGGCAGGCAACTACGAGCAGTACTTC. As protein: CASSQLPAGNYEQYF.

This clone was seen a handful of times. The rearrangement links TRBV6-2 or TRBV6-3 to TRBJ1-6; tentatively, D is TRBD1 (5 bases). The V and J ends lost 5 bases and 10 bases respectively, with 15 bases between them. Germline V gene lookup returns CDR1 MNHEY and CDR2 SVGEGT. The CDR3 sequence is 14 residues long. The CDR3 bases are TGTGCCAGCAGTCTCACCAGGGCCCAATCACCCCTCCACTTT. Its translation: CASSLTRAQSPLHF.

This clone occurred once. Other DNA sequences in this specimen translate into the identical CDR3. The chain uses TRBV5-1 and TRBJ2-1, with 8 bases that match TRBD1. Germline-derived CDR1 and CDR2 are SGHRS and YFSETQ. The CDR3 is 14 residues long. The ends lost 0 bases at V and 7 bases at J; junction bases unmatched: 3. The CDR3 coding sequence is TGCGCCAGCAGCTTGGGGACAGGGTATAATGAGCAGTTCTTC. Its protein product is CASSLGTGYNEQFF.

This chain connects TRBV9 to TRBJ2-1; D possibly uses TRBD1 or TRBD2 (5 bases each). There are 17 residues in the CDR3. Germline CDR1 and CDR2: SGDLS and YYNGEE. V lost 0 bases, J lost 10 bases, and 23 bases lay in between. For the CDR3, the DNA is TGTGCCAGCAGCGTAGAAGATAGTAGGGGAACGAGGAGGGAGCAGTTCTTC. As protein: CASSVEDSRGTRREQFF.

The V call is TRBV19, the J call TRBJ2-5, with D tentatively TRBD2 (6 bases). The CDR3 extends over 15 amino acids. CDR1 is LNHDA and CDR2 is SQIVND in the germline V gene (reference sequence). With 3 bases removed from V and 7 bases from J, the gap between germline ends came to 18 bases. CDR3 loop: CASSILLGLGVTQYF. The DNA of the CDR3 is TGTGCCAGTAGTATTCTTTTGGGACTGGGGGTGACCCAGTACTTC.

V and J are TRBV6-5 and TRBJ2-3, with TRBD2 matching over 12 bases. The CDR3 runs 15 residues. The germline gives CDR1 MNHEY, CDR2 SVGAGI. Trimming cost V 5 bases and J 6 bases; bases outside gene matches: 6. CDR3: CASSRTSGVFDTQYF. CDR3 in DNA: TGTGCCAGCAGTCGGACTAGCGGGGTTTTCGATACGCAGTATTTT.

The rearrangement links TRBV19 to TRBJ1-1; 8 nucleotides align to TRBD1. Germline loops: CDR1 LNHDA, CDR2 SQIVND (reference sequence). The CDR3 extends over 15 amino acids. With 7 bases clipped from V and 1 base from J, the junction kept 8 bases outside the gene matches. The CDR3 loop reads CASNPSGGGNTEAFF. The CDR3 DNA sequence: TGTGCCAGTAACCCTTCAGGGGGCGGGAACACTGAAGCTTTCTTT.

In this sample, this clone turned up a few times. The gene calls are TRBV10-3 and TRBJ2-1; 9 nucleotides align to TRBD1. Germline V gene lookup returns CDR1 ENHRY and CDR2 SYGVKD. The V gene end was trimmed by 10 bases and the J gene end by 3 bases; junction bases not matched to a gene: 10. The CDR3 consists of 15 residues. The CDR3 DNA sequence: TGTGCCACAGCGCCCCGGGACAGGGACTACAATGAGCAGTTCTTC. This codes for CATAPRDRDYNEQFF.

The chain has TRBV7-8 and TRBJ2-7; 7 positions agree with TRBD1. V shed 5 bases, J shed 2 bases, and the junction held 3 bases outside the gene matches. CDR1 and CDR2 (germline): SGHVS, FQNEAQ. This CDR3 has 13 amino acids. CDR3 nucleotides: TGTGCCAGCAGCCCGGACAGGACCTACGAGCAGTACTTC. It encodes CASSPDRTYEQYF.

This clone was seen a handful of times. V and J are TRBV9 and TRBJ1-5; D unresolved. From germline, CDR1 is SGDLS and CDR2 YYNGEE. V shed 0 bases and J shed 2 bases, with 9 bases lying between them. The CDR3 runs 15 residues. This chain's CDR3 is CASSVVGSGNQPQHF. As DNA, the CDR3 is TGTGCCAGCAGCGTAGTGGGGTCGGGCAATCAGCCCCAGCATTTT.

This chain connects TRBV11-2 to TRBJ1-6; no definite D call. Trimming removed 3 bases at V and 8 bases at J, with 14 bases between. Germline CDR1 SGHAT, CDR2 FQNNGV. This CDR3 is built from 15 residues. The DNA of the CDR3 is TGTGCCAGCAGCTTCTACGGACGGAGCCATTCACCCCTCCACTTT. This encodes CASSFYGRSHSPLHF.

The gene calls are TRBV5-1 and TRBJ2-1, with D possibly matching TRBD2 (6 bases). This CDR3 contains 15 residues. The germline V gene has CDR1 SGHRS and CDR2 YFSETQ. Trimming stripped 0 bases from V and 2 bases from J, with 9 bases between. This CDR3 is CASSLDGRPYNEQFF. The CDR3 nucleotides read TGCGCCAGCAGCTTGGACGGGAGACCCTACAATGAGCAGTTCTTC.

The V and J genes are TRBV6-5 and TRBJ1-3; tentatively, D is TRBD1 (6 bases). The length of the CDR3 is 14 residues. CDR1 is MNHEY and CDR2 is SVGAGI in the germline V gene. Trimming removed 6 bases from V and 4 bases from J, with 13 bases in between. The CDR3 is CASSPQGAGNTIYF. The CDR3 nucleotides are TGTGCCAGCAGCCCACAGGGAGCCGGAAACACCATATATTTT.

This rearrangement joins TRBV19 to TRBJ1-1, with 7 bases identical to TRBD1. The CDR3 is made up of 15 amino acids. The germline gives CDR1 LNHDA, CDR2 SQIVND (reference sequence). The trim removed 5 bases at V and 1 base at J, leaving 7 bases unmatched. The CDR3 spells CASSLLRTGNTEAFF. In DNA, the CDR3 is TGTGCCAGTAGTCTCCTCCGGACAGGGAACACTGAAGCTTTCTTT.

The CDR3 region has the DNA TGTGCCAGCAGCTTGAGGGCGGGGGCCACTGAAGCTTTCTTT. It codes for CASSLRAGATEAFF. J is TRBJ1-1 and V is TRBV5-6; D perhaps matches TRBD1 (6 bases). Trimming cost V 1 base and J 4 bases, with 11 bases left between them. The CDR3 spans 14 residues. Per germline, CDR1 SGHDT and CDR2 YYEEEE.

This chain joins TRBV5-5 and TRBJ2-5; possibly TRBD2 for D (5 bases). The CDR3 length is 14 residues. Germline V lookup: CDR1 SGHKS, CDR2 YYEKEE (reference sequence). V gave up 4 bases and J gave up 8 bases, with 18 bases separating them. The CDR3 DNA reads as TGTGCCAGCAGCCCCCTTGGTAGCGAGTATACCCAGTACTTC. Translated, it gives CASSPLGSEYTQYF. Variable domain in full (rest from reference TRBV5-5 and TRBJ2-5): DAGVTQSPTHLIKTRGQQVTLRCSPISGHKSVSWYQQVLGQGPQFIFQYYEKEERGRGNFPDRFSARQFPNYSSELNVNALLLGDSALYLCASSPLGSEYTQYFGPGTRLLVL.